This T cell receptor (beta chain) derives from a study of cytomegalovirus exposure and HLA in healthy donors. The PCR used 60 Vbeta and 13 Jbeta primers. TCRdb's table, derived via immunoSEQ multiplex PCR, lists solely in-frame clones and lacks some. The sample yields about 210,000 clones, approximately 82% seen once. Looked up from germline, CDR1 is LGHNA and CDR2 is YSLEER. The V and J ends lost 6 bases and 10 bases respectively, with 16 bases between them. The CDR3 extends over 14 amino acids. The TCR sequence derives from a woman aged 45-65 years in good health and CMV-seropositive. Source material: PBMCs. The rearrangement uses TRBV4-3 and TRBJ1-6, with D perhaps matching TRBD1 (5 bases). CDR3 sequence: CASSPGTGVSPLHF. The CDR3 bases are TGCGCCAGCAGTCCCGGGACGGGGGTCTCACCCCTCCACTTT.